Shown below are 3 T cell receptor beta chains from a single sample sequenced in a study of T cells in Graves' hyperthyroidism and ophthalmopathy. Using RNA transcripts as the source, TCR beta CDR3 regions were amplified. HTBI primers were employed in a first-round RT-PCR of the TCR CDR3. TCRdb reanalysed the multiplex PCR reads using MiXCR and keeps one entry per CDR3 protein. This table has under 550,000 distinct CDR3 sequences, about 20% appearing once. Input material: blood. Receptors were obtained from a man between 35 and 55 years old with Graves' ophthalmopathy.

This clonotype was recorded at least ten times. The chain recombines TRBV20-1 with TRBJ2-7, with D tentatively TRBD2 (5 bases). V lost 6 bases to trimming and J lost 7 bases, with 16 bases between them. CDR1 DFQATT and CDR2 SNEGSKA come from the germline V gene (reference sequence). This CDR3 contains 12 residues. In DNA form, the CDR3 reads TGCAGTGCGGATTCCCGGACTGGGGAGCAGTACTTC. This sequence encodes CSADSRTGEQYF.

This chain connects TRBV6-2 or TRBV6-3 to TRBJ2-7; D is unclear. CDR1 and CDR2 from the germline V gene are MNHEY and SVGEGT. This CDR3 has 11 amino acids. Between the trimmed V and J ends, which lost 6 bases and 5 bases, there was a span of 8 bases. The CDR3 spells CASSLVNEQYF. The CDR3 nucleotides read TGTGCCAGCAGCCTCGTCAACGAGCAGTACTTC.

This chain joins TRBV6-2 or TRBV6-3 and TRBJ2-7; 11 bases agree with TRBD2. Per germline, CDR1 MNHEY and CDR2 SVGEGT. V shed 6 bases, J shed 0 bases, and the junction held 7 bases outside the gene matches. CDR3 length: 16 residues. The CDR3 nucleotides are TGTGCCAGCAGGGAAAGGACTAGCGGGCTCTCCTACGAGCAGTACTTC. Translated, it gives CASRERTSGLSYEQYF.